This T cell receptor beta chain was profiled in a study of CD8 T cells in Susac syndrome. Healthy donors were controls matched for age and sex. Germline assignment: CDR1 GTSNPN and CDR2 SVGIG (reference sequence). This CDR3 is 14 amino acids long. RNA totalling about 0.5 to 1 ug underwent reverse transcription with random hexamers. immunoSEQ multiplex PCR amplified TCR beta CDR3 across 54 Vbeta, 13 Jbeta. In TCRdb, the immunoSEQ multiplex PCR reads were re-called with MiXCR into one record per CDR3 protein. This repertoire shows about 120,000 distinct CDR3 sequences, around 95% found once; its top ten account for roughly 0.092%. Concerning this clonotype: One junction end disagrees with the germline gene, perhaps due to a read error.

The sequencing input was CD4+ T cells from PBMCs. The V gene is TRBV30, the J gene TRBJ2-2; D is perhaps TRBD2 (5 bases). This receptor was obtained from a human donor in good health. The CDR3 region has the DNA TGTGCCTGGAATCGCGGCGCGGGCACCGGGAAGCTGTTTTTT. Protein sequence: CAWNRGAGTGKLFF.